This T cell receptor (beta chain) was recorded in a study of regulatory dendritic cells for organ transplantation. CDR1 is SGHTA, CDR2 FQGTGA, per germline. This CDR3 contains 15 residues. V lost 1 base and J lost 3; bases outside the gene matches: 2. Sorted subsets were CFSE-labeled and cultured four to six days with allogeneic dendritic cells. Notes on this clone: Its antigen is undetermined.

Sequencing was performed with immunoSEQ multiplex PCR; in TCRdb, only in-frame clones are kept and a portion is missing. The sample lists tens of thousands of clones, 85% occurring once. Sample: naive CD4+ T cells from blood cultured with dendritic cells. Subset noted: CD45RA+ naive T cells. The V call is TRBV7-3, the J call TRBJ2-3; 9 bases agree with TRBD1. The clonotype comes from a human donor in good health. Here the CDR3 DNA reads TGTGCCAGCAGCTTAATGGGACAGGGTACAGATACGCAGTATTTT. This encodes CASSLMGQGTDTQYF.